Listed below are T cell receptor beta chains from one sample, sequenced in a study of tumour-infiltrating T cells in Burkitt lymphoma. Data came from immunoSEQ multiplex PCR; TCRdb stores just in-frame clones and leaves some out. The data contain some 5,000 clones, 10% to 15% of them singletons. Material for sequencing was tumor tissue. The receptors shown here come from a human donor with Burkitt lymphoma. Both conserved end residues are trimmed from each CDR3. Each record gives: V gene, J gene, CDR3 protein.

>TRBV7-2|TRBJ2-7
ASSLRSGQGYEQY
>TRBV28|TRBJ1-1
ASNLRGEGTEAF
>TRBV28|TRBJ1-5
ASSLDGWRGQSNQPQH
>TRBV30|TRBJ1-2
AWKIAGRNGYT
>TRBV28|TRBJ2-5
ASSLYISGLRETQY
>TRBV4-3|TRBJ2-7
ASSQVVGLAGGTTYEQY
>TRBV28|TRBJ2-7
ASSLPGEVYEQY
>TRBV5-5|TRBJ2-5
ASSFQPQETQY
>TRBV14|TRBJ1-2
ASSDFPGATSQGYT
>TRBV6-5|TRBJ2-5
ASSFQGARETQY
>TRBV15|TRBJ2-5
ATSRGGGDSAQETQY
>TRBV4-3|TRBJ1-1
ASSQVLNRPQGAF
>TRBV5-1|TRBJ1-5
ASSWDRNQPQH
>TRBV19|TRBJ1-4
ASTTTARIGGEKLF
>TRBV27|TRBJ2-1
ASSPGSAAYNEQF
>TRBV5-6|TRBJ1-3
ASSPGGEGGNTIY
>TRBV5-1|TRBJ2-5
ASSPWSGSQETQY
>TRBV4-3|TRBJ1-2
ASSQDYRGRYGYT
>TRBV28|TRBJ1-4
ASRRQEGNEKLF
>TRBV6-5|TRBJ2-7
ASSPTGVSYEQY
>TRBV15|TRBJ2-2
ATSRDGLANTGELF
>TRBV19|TRBJ2-2
ASSLDGTGELF
>TRBV9|TRBJ2-3
ASSVAALAYTDTQY
>TRBV2|TRBJ2-7
ASSDPTDISYEQY
>TRBV28|TRBJ1-2
ASSLRQRHGYT
>TRBV6-5|TRBJ2-2
ASSPGQGDTGELF
>TRBV6-6|TRBJ2-2
ASTGLAGPGELF
>TRBV28|TRBJ1-5
ASSYADQPQH
>TRBV29-1|TRBJ1-1
SVVGQGGTEAF
>TRBV13|TRBJ2-7
ASSFSQGWPYEQY
>TRBV5-6|TRBJ2-1
ASSMHRLKSDNEQF
>TRBV5-5|TRBJ1-5
ASSLGQSFLEPQH
>TRBV28|TRBJ1-1
ASRLRRYRAAF
>TRBV10-2|TRBJ2-7
ASSSSGRSSYEQY
>TRBV9|TRBJ1-5
ASSPGGGYGQPQH
>TRBV4-3|TRBJ1-6
ASSQKRDSYNSPLH
>TRBV11-3|TRBJ2-7
ASSPRTSVGYEQY
>TRBV4-2|TRBJ1-2
ASSQDTGDVYGYT
>TRBV14|TRBJ1-1
ASKEGLNTEAF
>TRBV5-1|TRBJ2-2
ASSSIRDRGTRELF
>TRBV4-1|TRBJ1-1
ASSPTRRGTNTEAF
>TRBV19|TRBJ1-1
ASSMHTAMNTEAF
>TRBV7-6|TRBJ2-5
ASSQLAGGKMGETQY
>TRBV7-2|TRBJ1-1
ASSLWGGYGSLNTEAF
>TRBV5-1|TRBJ2-3
ASSLGAPGVTDTQY
>TRBV7-9|TRBJ2-7
ASSLSGYEQY
>TRBV4-1|TRBJ1-1
ASSHGRWNTEAF
>TRBV27|TRBJ2-3
ASRRTSGYTDTQY
>TRBV13|TRBJ2-7
ASSPILAGGSYEQY
>TRBV5-6|TRBJ2-5
ASSPGGGLQETQY
>TRBV6-6|TRBJ1-2
ASSPLGRGGYT